This section outlines one T cell receptor (beta chain) sequence together with its context. Here immunoSEQ multiplex PCR was the method, and the copy in TCRdb shows in-frame clones only, minus some. Of around 280,000 clones detected, 87% appear once; the ten largest clones hold roughly 6.2%. Looked up from germline, CDR1 is MNHEY and CDR2 is SMNVEV (reference sequence). The CDR3 covers 14 residues. The junction had 5 bases not matched to a gene; V was cut back by 6 bases and J by 7 bases. The sample is drawn from a study of blood T cell repertoires in COVID-19. The clonotype originates from a woman aged 40 to 50 who had recovered from COVID-19. This chain links TRBV27 with TRBJ1-6, with 8 nucleotides matching TRBD1. Sequenced material: PBMCs or T cells enriched from blood (not recorded which). CDR3 in amino acids: CASRRQGWNSPLHF. CDR3 DNA: TGTGCCAGCAGGAGACAGGGGTGGAATTCACCCCTCCACTTT.